A single sample is the source of the 22 T cell receptor beta chains below, sequenced in a study of Graves' ophthalmopathy and Graves' hyperthyroidism. The authors amplified TCR beta CDR3 regions from RNA transcripts. Scientists carried out first-round RT-PCR using HTBI primers and then a second-round multiplex PCR. MiXCR, applied by TCRdb to the multiplex PCR reads, yields one record per CDR3 protein. The repertoire holds hundreds of thousands of distinct CDR3 sequences, roughly 39% seen once, with 3% to 4% in the top ten. Source material: peripheral blood. The receptors here all came from an adult man with Graves' ophthalmopathy.

Regarding this clonotype: An end of the junction does not agree with germline; a read error may underlie this. V is TRBV10-3 and J is TRBJ2-5; TRBD1 aligns across 7 bases. Germline CDR1 reads ENHRY; CDR2 reads SYGVKD. The CDR3 is made up of 14 amino acids. The CDR3 protein is CATSDRDSQETQYF. In DNA form, the CDR3 reads TGTGCCACCAGTGATCGGGACAGCCAAGAGACCCAGTACTTC.

This rearrangement joins TRBV25-1 to TRBJ1-4; D perhaps matches TRBD1 (6 bases). Trimming removed 3 bases at V and 8 bases at J, with 19 bases between. The CDR3 is made up of 16 amino acids. Germline V CDR1 and CDR2: MGHDK, SYGVNS. The CDR3 loop reads CASSDVGAGVGEKLFF. Here the CDR3 DNA reads TGTGCCAGCAGTGATGTGGGGGCGGGTGTCGGCGAAAAACTGTTTTTT.

V is TRBV9 and J is TRBJ1-1; perhaps TRBD1 as D (5 bases). This CDR3 is built from 14 residues. Germline CDR1 is SGDLS and CDR2 is YYNGEE. V was trimmed by 3 bases and J by 5 bases, leaving 14 bases between them. This CDR3 is CASSARQFGTEAFF. The CDR3 bases are TGTGCCAGCAGCGCCAGACAGTTTGGTACTGAAGCTTTCTTT.

There are a few counts of this clonotype. V usage is TRBV5-1 and J usage is TRBJ2-5; perhaps TRBD1 as D (5 bases). Germline CDR1 and CDR2: SGHRS and YFSETQ. CDR3 length equals 16 residues. V was shortened by 3 bases and J by 0 bases, with 15 bases between the two germline ends. The CDR3 DNA reads as TGCGCCAGCAGCTCCAGACCGACAGAGTACCAAGAGACCCAGTACTTC. Translation: CASSSRPTEYQETQYF. Full variable domain (missing parts from reference TRBV5-1 and TRBJ2-5): KAGVTQTPRYLIKTRGQQVTLSCSPISGHRSVSWYQQTPGQGLQFLFEYFSETQRNKGNFPGRFSGRQFSNSRSEMNVSTLELGDSALYLCASSSRPTEYQETQYFGPGTRLLVL.

This clonotype was recorded at least ten times. The V and J genes are TRBV9 and TRBJ2-7, with TRBD1 identical over 7 bases. The germline V gene encodes CDR1 SGDLS and CDR2 YYNGEE. The length of the CDR3 is 14 residues. J was trimmed by 2 bases and V by 3 bases; bases with no gene match: 5. The CDR3 DNA is TGTGCCAGCAGCGCCAGGGACAGTCCCTACGAGCAGTACTTC. This codes for CASSARDSPYEQYF. The full variable domain, completed using reference TRBV9 and TRBJ2-7, is DSGVTQTPKHLITATGQRVTLRCSPRSGDLSVYWYQQSLDQGLQFLIQYYNGEERAKGNILERFSAQQFPDLHSELNLSSLELGDSALYFCASSARDSPYEQYFGPGTRLTVT.

As for this clonotype: Mismatch with germline at one junction end may stem from a read error. CDR3 coding DNA: TGTGCCAGCAACTTGGGGACAGTCCAAGAGACCCAGTACTTC. Translation gives CASNLGTVQETQYF. This chain connects TRBV5-5 to TRBJ2-5, with 7 bases identical to TRBD1. The CDR3 consists of 14 residues. In germline, CDR1 is SGHKS, CDR2 YYEKEE (reference sequence).

The chain couples TRBV24-1 to TRBJ2-5; TRBD1 is a possible D gene (6 bases). Deletions cut 3 bases from V and 1 base from J, with 17 bases between. The CDR3 spans 17 residues. The germline CDR1 and CDR2 sequences are KGHDR and SFDVKD. This chain's CDR3 is CATSDPKQGQGQETQYF. The CDR3 bases are TGTGCCACCAGTGATCCGAAGCAGGGGCAAGGCCAAGAGACCCAGTACTTC.

For this clonotype: This clone may be a read error of a much larger clone one base away. The chain couples TRBV5-1 to TRBJ2-2; 7 nucleotides line up with TRBD2. The V gene's germline CDR1 is SGHRS and CDR2 YFSETQ. This CDR3 comprises 16 residues. V lost 6 bases, J lost 3 bases, and 11 bases stayed unmatched. Written as DNA, the CDR3 is TGCGCCAGCATAGCGGGTGTCGGGCATTACACCGGGGAGCTGTTTTTT. Protein product: CASIAGVGHYTGELFF.

A word on this clonotype: This CDR3 fails to terminate in the conserved phenylalanine or tryptophan, so it likely reflects a read error. The chain recombines TRBV4-1 with TRBJ2-7; 8 bases map to TRBD2. V shed 4 bases and J 2 bases; nucleotides not matched to a gene: 4. The V gene's germline CDR1 is MGHRA and CDR2 YSYEKL. The CDR3 extends over 14 amino acids. This chain's CDR3 is CASSLNGGAYEQYL. CDR3 in DNA: TGCGCCAGCAGCCTCAACGGGGGGGCCTACGAGCAGTACCTC.

Regarding this clonotype: Sequence at one end of the junction differs from germline and may be a read error. This chain uses TRBV10-1 with TRBJ1-4; 7 bases fit TRBD1. This CDR3 spans 13 amino acids. Germline values: CDR1 WNHNN, CDR2 SYGVQD (reference sequence). CDR3 sequence reads: CASSMTGFEKLFF. The CDR3 DNA reads as TGTGCCAGCTCAATGACAGGGTTTGAAAAACTGTTTTTT.

The V gene is TRBV15, the J gene TRBJ1-1; D ambiguous. The CDR3 has 15 residues. V was trimmed by 1 base and J by 1 base, leaving 10 bases between them. Germline CDR1 LNHNV, CDR2 YYDKDF (reference sequence). CDR3 amino acids: CATSRGVSRNTEAFF. Written as DNA, the CDR3 is TGTGCCACCAGCAGAGGAGTCAGTAGGAACACTGAAGCTTTCTTT.

The rearrangement uses TRBV20-1 and TRBJ1-3, with D unresolved. V shed 1 base and J shed 7 bases, with 11 bases lying between them. Germline assignment: CDR1 DFQATT and CDR2 SNEGSKA (reference sequence). CDR3 length equals 13 residues. CDR3 DNA: TGCAGTGCTAGAGTCTTAGGACGGAACACCATATATTTT. Its translation is CSARVLGRNTIYF.

As for this clonotype: A much more abundant neighbour one base away suggests this may be a read error. The chain carries TRBV10-3 and TRBJ1-2; D is uncertain. The CDR3 contains 15 residues. Germline loops: CDR1 ENHRY, CDR2 SYGVKD. The V gene lost 10 bases and the J gene lost 2 bases, with 20 bases spanning the gap. CDR3 sequence (DNA): TGTGCCAGCATTTCCCTATCTACGAGGAACTATGGCTACACCTTC. Protein product: CASISLSTRNYGYTF.

This clonotype turned up a few times. The chain employs TRBV20-1 and TRBJ1-1; TRBD1 agrees at 9 bases. Germline-derived CDR1 and CDR2 are DFQATT and SNEGSKA (reference sequence). CDR3 length: 13 residues. Losses at the gene ends were 5 bases for V and 4 bases for J; bases not matched to a gene: 5. CDR3 in amino acids: CSAFGTGLTEAFF. The DNA for the CDR3 is TGCAGTGCTTTCGGGACAGGGCTCACTGAAGCTTTCTTT.

This clonotype was seen repeatedly, ten times or more. The chain has TRBV7-8 and TRBJ2-5; either TRBD1 or TRBD2 may supply D (5 bases each). Trimming shortened V by 5 bases and J by 7 bases, and 23 bases separated the two germline ends. The CDR3 contains 16 residues. The germline V gene has CDR1 SGHVS and CDR2 FQNEAQ. In DNA, the CDR3 is TGTGCCAGCAGCCCCCCGGCGAGGGTAGGGGAAGGGACCCAGTACTTC. The encoded protein is CASSPPARVGEGTQYF.

This clonotype was observed at least ten times. The chain uses TRBV12-3 or TRBV12-4 and TRBJ1-2; D is unclear. Trimming shortened V by 6 bases and J by 8 bases, and 13 bases separated the two germline ends. The CDR3 length is 12 residues. CDR3 protein: CASSWESEGYTF. The DNA of the CDR3 is TGTGCCAGCAGCTGGGAGTCTGAAGGCTACACCTTC.

This chain joins TRBV5-1 and TRBJ1-5; D is perhaps TRBD1 (6 bases). The germline V gene encodes CDR1 SGHRS and CDR2 YFSETQ. This CDR3 has 13 amino acids. Trimming stripped 5 bases from V and 7 bases from J, with 13 bases between. The CDR3 sequence: CASRGGEDQPQHF. In DNA form, the CDR3 reads TGCGCCAGCAGAGGGGGGGAGGACCAGCCCCAGCATTTT.

The table lists this clonotype with many counts. The gene calls are TRBV2 and TRBJ2-5; 11 bases are a match to TRBD2. There are 15 residues in the CDR3. V gave up 4 bases and J gave up 4 bases; unmatched junction bases: 5. Germline values: CDR1 SNHLY, CDR2 FYNNEI. CDR3 coding DNA: TGTGCCAGCAGTGTTAGCGGGGGGGCACCAGAGACCCAGTACTTC. It encodes CASSVSGGAPETQYF.

This chain connects TRBV2 to TRBJ2-5; 13 bases map to TRBD2. Germline CDR1 reads SNHLY; CDR2 reads FYNNEI. V dropped 8 bases and J dropped 5; count of bases not matched to a gene: 5. This CDR3 comprises 14 residues. The CDR3 bases are TGTGCCAGCTTTGGGACTAGCGGGATTGAGACCCAGTACTTC. Residues: CASFGTSGIETQYF.

The chain is built from TRBV6-5 and TRBJ2-7; the D is unclear. Trimming stripped 5 bases from V and 4 bases from J, with 15 bases between. Germline CDR1 reads MNHEY; CDR2 reads SVGAGI. CDR3 length equals 14 residues. CDR3 sequence reads: CASSEWQNHYEQYF. CDR3 DNA: TGTGCCAGCAGTGAGTGGCAGAACCATTACGAGCAGTACTTC.

This clonotype has a single count. V is TRBV11-2 and J is TRBJ1-5; the D gene is possibly TRBD1 (5 bases). This CDR3 is built from 14 residues. Trimming took 7 bases from V and 11 from J, leaving 21 bases between them. CDR1 SGHAT and CDR2 FQNNGV come from the germline V gene. The CDR3 loop reads CASNPLGGIETQHF. The CDR3 DNA follows: TGTGCCAGCAACCCACTGGGGGGAATAGAGACCCAGCATTTT. The variable domain in full, completed from reference TRBV11-2 and TRBJ1-5, reads EAGVAQSPRYKIIEKRQSVAFWCNPISGHATLYWYQQILGQGPKLLIQFQNNGVVDDSQLPKDRFSAERLKGVDSTLKIQPAKLEDSAVYLCASNPLGGIETQHFGDGTRLSIL.

In its sample, this clonotype was seen many times. The J gene is TRBJ2-5, the V gene TRBV10-3; no clear D gene. CDR1 is ENHRY, CDR2 SYGVKD, per germline. V was cut by 2 bases and J by 1 base, with 11 bases left in between. This CDR3 spans 15 amino acids. The CDR3: CAISERWQLQETQYF. DNA for the CDR3: TGTGCCATCAGTGAGCGCTGGCAGCTCCAAGAGACCCAGTACTTC.